A single sample is the source of the 29 T cell receptor beta chains below, sequenced in a study of T-cell memory formation after mild COVID-19. TCRdb itself ran the 5' RACE reads through MiXCR, one entry per CDR3 protein. This table has more than 400,000 distinct CDR3 sequences, about 20% appearing once. Sequencing input: PBMCs or a T cell subset sorted from them (not recorded which). These receptors originate from an adult woman who had mild COVID-19 (a few samples of this study predate the infection). Cell type and time point are not known.

The chain recombines TRBV20-1 with TRBJ1-5; D is perhaps TRBD1 (6 bases). Trimming removed 0 bases from V and 7 bases from J, with 10 bases in between. The CDR3 extends over 13 amino acids. Germline V lookup: CDR1 DFQATT, CDR2 SNEGSKA (reference sequence). DNA of the CDR3: TGCAGTGCTAGAGACCGGACAGCCCAGCCCCAGCATTTT. Translation gives CSARDRTAQPQHF.

V and J are TRBV9 and TRBJ2-1; D unresolved. The CDR3 sequence is 10 residues long. V shed 9 bases and J shed 4 bases, with 5 bases lying between them. The germline V gene encodes CDR1 SGDLS and CDR2 YYNGEE. The CDR3 DNA is TGTGCCATCCAGTACAATGAGCAGTTCTTC. This sequence encodes CAIQYNEQFF.

This clonotype was seen only a few times. V is TRBV7-9 and J is TRBJ1-6; no reliable D call. V lost 4 bases and J 7 bases, leaving 11 bases between the germline ends. Per the germline V gene, CDR1 is SEHNR and CDR2 is FQNEAQ (reference sequence). There are 14 residues in the CDR3. DNA for the CDR3: TGTGCCAGCAGCTCAGGTCGTACGAATTCACCCCTCCACTTT. It codes for CASSSGRTNSPLHF.

The chain is built from TRBV10-2 and TRBJ2-5, with D uncertain. The CDR3 is made up of 13 amino acids. The germline CDR1 and CDR2 sequences are WSHSY and SAAADI. The V and J ends lost 5 bases and 1 base respectively, with 8 bases between them. The CDR3 DNA sequence: TGCGCCAGCAGTATGGGCCTCCAAGAGACCCAGTACTTC. It is translated as CASSMGLQETQYF.

V and J are TRBV27 and TRBJ2-3, with unresolved D. Germline V gene data show CDR1 as MNHEY and CDR2 as SMNVEV (reference sequence). The V gene lost 5 bases and the J gene lost 1 base, with 7 bases spanning the gap. The CDR3 length is 13 residues. As DNA, the CDR3 is TGTGCCAGCAGTGGAAGGGGCACAGATACGCAGTATTTT. Protein: CASSGRGTDTQYF.

The genes are TRBV19 and TRBJ1-1, with 7 bases aligning to TRBD1. Losses at the gene ends were 2 bases for V and 2 bases for J; bases not matched to a gene: 5. The CDR3 length is 15 residues. CDR1 is LNHDA and CDR2 is SQIVND in the germline V gene (reference sequence). The CDR3, as DNA: TGTGCCAGTAGTATATACGGACAGGACAACACTGAAGCTTTCTTT. Translating gives CASSIYGQDNTEAFF.

This clonotype was detected a few times. In DNA form, the CDR3 reads TGCAGTGCTAGAGATATAGCGGGGGGCCCGGACACCGGGGAGCTGTTTTTT. Residues: CSARDIAGGPDTGELFF. V is TRBV20-1 and J is TRBJ2-2; 10 bases align to TRBD2. Trimming removed 0 bases from V and 3 bases from J; junction bases left unmatched: 7. The CDR3 runs 17 residues. The germline V gene encodes CDR1 DFQATT and CDR2 SNEGSKA (reference sequence).

This clonotype occurred a few times. The chain has TRBV29-1 and TRBJ1-1; D is unresolved. The CDR3 is 12 residues long. CDR1 and CDR2 from the germline V gene are SQVTM and ANQGSEA. The V gene lost 6 bases and the J gene lost 1 base, with 9 bases spanning the gap. The CDR3: CSVGYKNTEAFF. CDR3 nucleotide sequence: TGCAGCGTGGGGTACAAGAACACTGAAGCTTTCTTT.

This clonotype was seen a handful of times. The genes are TRBV5-1 and TRBJ2-1; maybe TRBD2 (5 bases). CDR1 and CDR2 (germline): SGHRS, YFSETQ. Between the trimmed V and J ends, which lost 0 bases and 7 bases, there was a span of 17 bases. The CDR3 spans 16 residues. The DNA of the CDR3 is TGCGCCAGCAGCTTGGGGGCGCGGGTCGACTCGAATGAGCAGTTCTTC. Translating it yields CASSLGARVDSNEQFF.

The table lists this clonotype with a few counts. The chain recombines TRBV5-6 with TRBJ2-7; tentative D call: TRBD1 (5 bases). CDR1 and CDR2 from the germline V gene are SGHDT and YYEEEE. CDR3 length: 14 amino acids. V was trimmed by 2 bases and J by 5 bases, leaving 14 bases between them. The CDR3: CASSFAGFRNEQYF. In DNA form, the CDR3 reads TGTGCCAGCAGCTTTGCAGGGTTCAGGAACGAGCAGTACTTC.

The chain uses TRBV12-3 or TRBV12-4 and TRBJ1-2; TRBD1 matches 12 bases. V trimming: 7 bases; J trimming: 7 bases; junction bases outside the gene matches: 7. This CDR3 region has 14 residues. The CDR3 is CASTGDRGRGGYTF. CDR3 DNA: TGTGCCAGCACCGGGGACAGGGGGCGCGGTGGCTACACCTTC.

The genes are TRBV20-1 and TRBJ2-1; D might be TRBD2 (5 bases). In germline, CDR1 is DFQATT, CDR2 SNEGSKA (reference sequence). The CDR3 consists of 14 residues. V gave up 5 bases and J gave up 0 bases, with 11 bases separating them. This chain's CDR3 is CSAPSGDSYNEQFF. The CDR3 DNA sequence: TGCAGTGCTCCCAGCGGAGACTCCTACAATGAGCAGTTCTTC.

This clonotype was detected a few times. At one end the junction does not follow the germline gene, possibly because of a read error. The V and J genes are TRBV11-2 and TRBJ1-1, with D unresolved. Germline values: CDR1 SGHAT, CDR2 FQNNGV. This CDR3 contains 13 residues. The CDR3 spells CASSLGSATEAFF. CDR3 DNA sequence: TGTGCCAGCAGCTTAGGGTCGGCGACTGAGGCTTTCTTT.

This clonotype has just a few counts. The chain employs TRBV6-5 and TRBJ1-1; D may be TRBD1 (5 bases). The germline V gene has CDR1 MNHEY and CDR2 SVGAGI. The germline V and J ends were trimmed by 2 bases and 5 bases, with 12 bases remaining between them. The CDR3 covers 14 residues. This CDR3 is CASSYQGGGTEAFF. The CDR3 nucleotides read TGTGCCAGCAGTTACCAGGGCGGGGGTACTGAAGCTTTCTTT.

The rearrangement uses TRBV3-1 and TRBJ1-5; D not resolved. Germline-derived CDR1 and CDR2 are LGHDT and YNNKEL (reference sequence). The CDR3 loop spans 11 amino acids. Between the trimmed V and J ends, which lost 5 bases and 5 bases, there was a span of 4 bases. CDR3 loop: CASSFDQPQHF. The CDR3 DNA reads as TGTGCCAGCAGCTTCGATCAGCCCCAGCATTTT.

The V and J genes are TRBV12-3 or TRBV12-4 and TRBJ2-2, with 11 bases matching TRBD2. This CDR3 has 15 amino acids. After removal of 8 bases from V and 4 bases from J, the junction contained 6 bases not matched to a gene. For the CDR3, the DNA is TGTGCCAGCGGTGGGACTAGCGGATTCACCGGGGAGCTGTTTTTT. Translation gives CASGGTSGFTGELFF.

This clonotype was detected only a few times. V and J are TRBV11-2 and TRBJ2-5; unclear D gene. The CDR3 is 15 residues long. Trimming left V 5 bases short and J 1 base short, with 14 bases between. Germline CDR1 and CDR2: SGHAT and FQNNGV. CDR3 sequence (DNA): TGTGCCAGCAGCCGCCCGGGTAGGGCCCAAGAGACCCAGTACTTC. Its translation: CASSRPGRAQETQYF.

This clonotype was found a few times. Here the CDR3 DNA reads TGCGCCAGCAGCTGGACTAGCGGGGACTACGAGCAGTACTTC. As protein: CASSWTSGDYEQYF. The chain combines TRBV5-1 with TRBJ2-7; 12 bases fit TRBD2. The CDR3 extends over 14 amino acids. J lost 3 bases, V lost 3 bases, and 1 base had no gene match. Germline V gene sequence: CDR1 SGHRS, CDR2 YFSETQ.

Ten or more counts support this clonotype. V usage is TRBV5-4 and J usage is TRBJ1-1, with 8 bases matching TRBD1. Germline V gene lookup returns CDR1 SGHNT and CDR2 YYREEE (reference sequence). Losses at the gene ends were 4 bases for V and 4 bases for J; bases not matched to a gene: 6. The CDR3 loop spans 14 amino acids. The CDR3 here is CASSPTGVGTEAFF. CDR3 coding DNA: TGTGCCAGCAGCCCGACAGGGGTTGGCACTGAAGCTTTCTTT. Filled out from reference TRBV5-4 and TRBJ1-1, the complete variable domain reads ETGVTQSPTHLIKTRGQQVTLRCSSQSGHNTVSWYQQALGQGPQFIFQYYREEENGRGNFPPRFSGLQFPNYSSELNVNALELDDSALYLCASSPTGVGTEAFFGQGTRLTVV.

This clonotype was recorded many times. V usage is TRBV5-1 and J usage is TRBJ2-3; 7 bases align to TRBD2. V trimming: 1 base; J trimming: 3 bases; junction bases outside the gene matches: 5. CDR1 and CDR2 (germline): SGHRS, YFSETQ. The CDR3 totals 15 residues. CDR3 loop: CASSLKWEGTDTQYF. CDR3 nucleotides: TGCGCCAGCAGCTTGAAGTGGGAGGGGACAGATACGCAGTATTTT.

This clonotype occurred a few times. V and J are TRBV9 and TRBJ2-3; TRBD1 matches at 8 bases. There are 17 residues in the CDR3. In germline, CDR1 is SGDLS, CDR2 YYNGEE. The J segment lost 0 bases and the V segment lost 4 bases, leaving 10 bases of the junction unmatched. DNA of the CDR3: TGTGCCAGCAGCCAAGGACAGGGAACGAGGAGCACAGATACGCAGTATTTT. Translation gives CASSQGQGTRSTDTQYF.

The genes are TRBV2 and TRBJ1-5, with 7 bases identical to TRBD1. Looked up from germline, CDR1 is SNHLY and CDR2 is FYNNEI. The CDR3 contains 14 residues. The V and J ends lost 1 base and 6 bases, in that order; junction bases with no gene match: 3. The CDR3 coding sequence is TGTGCCAGCAGTGAAGAGAGGGGGCGTCAGCCCCAGCATTTT. Encoded protein: CASSEERGRQPQHF.

The CDR3, as DNA: TGTGCCACCAGTGATCAAAGCGTGTCTACAGATACGCAGTATTTT. Protein: CATSDQSVSTDTQYF. The V gene is TRBV24-1, the J gene TRBJ2-3; D gene ambiguous. CDR3 length: 15 residues. The V gene lost 3 bases and the J gene lost 3 bases, with 12 bases spanning the gap. Germline CDR1 is KGHDR and CDR2 is SFDVKD.

The sample holds a few counts of this clonotype. The rearrangement joins TRBV19 to TRBJ2-3; weak D call: TRBD2 (5 bases). V gave up 4 bases and J gave up 1 base, with 6 bases separating them. This CDR3 comprises 13 residues. CDR1 is LNHDA and CDR2 is SQIVND in the germline V gene (reference sequence). CDR3 amino acids: CASSNSGTDTQYF. The CDR3 coding sequence is TGTGCCAGTAGTAATAGCGGCACAGATACGCAGTATTTT.

This clonotype was counted a few times. This rearrangement joins TRBV12-3 or TRBV12-4 to TRBJ2-1, with 10 nucleotides matching TRBD2. The CDR3 has 17 amino acids. V dropped 5 bases and J dropped 8; count of bases not matched to a gene: 15. CDR3 sequence reads: CASSLRGGASGSDEQFF. As DNA, the CDR3 is TGTGCCAGCAGTCTCCGGGGGGGAGCTAGCGGGAGCGATGAGCAGTTCTTC.

This clonotype was observed a handful of times. This sequence joins TRBV7-6 and TRBJ2-3, with 14 bases aligning to TRBD2. V gave up 5 bases and J gave up 7 bases; unmatched junction bases: 8. This CDR3 has 16 residues. Germline lookup yields CDR1 SGHVS and CDR2 FNYEAQ. The CDR3 region has the DNA TGTGCCAGCAGCCAAGGGACTAGCGGGAGTAGGAATACGCAGTATTTT. Amino acid sequence: CASSQGTSGSRNTQYF.

This clonotype was seen more than once but under ten times. This chain connects TRBV5-1 to TRBJ2-3; TRBD2 might be the D (5 bases). Per the germline V gene, CDR1 is SGHRS and CDR2 is YFSETQ. V dropped 1 base and J dropped 0 bases, with 12 bases sitting between them. This CDR3 has 16 amino acids. CDR3 coding DNA: TGCGCCAGCAGCTTGTCTGCGGGCAGGAGCACAGATACGCAGTATTTT. Translation gives CASSLSAGRSTDTQYF.

This clonotype was seen a few times. This chain joins TRBV4-1 and TRBJ1-4; D not resolved. The CDR3 loop spans 13 amino acids. Germline loops: CDR1 MGHRA, CDR2 YSYEKL. V was clipped by 5 bases and J by 7 bases, with 11 bases between them. CDR3 residues: CASSFTKGEKLFF. The CDR3 DNA reads as TGCGCCAGCAGCTTCACTAAAGGTGAAAAACTGTTTTTT.

The chain uses TRBV6-6 and TRBJ2-7; no reliable D call. The CDR3 has 11 amino acids. Germline CDR1 is MNHNY and CDR2 is SVGAGI (reference sequence). Deletions cut 5 bases from V and 9 bases from J, with 11 bases between. The CDR3 DNA follows: TGTGCCAGCAGTGGTACAGTTTGGCAGTACTTC. Translated, it gives CASSGTVWQYF.